Sequencing of this TCR beta chain was carried out in a study of CD8+ T cells in alopecia areata. Study background: Severity of treated patients was scored by affected scalp percentage.

Once RNA had been extracted, it was reverse transcribed into cDNA to act as the sequencing template. Libraries were prepared by immunoSEQ multiplex PCR; TCRdb keeps only in-frame clonotypes and omits some of them. The table has 100,000 to 150,000 clones, over 60% seen once. The treatment was: oral pan-JAK inhibitor, 5-10 mg twice daily. As part of sample collection, lesional scalp punch biopsies and peripheral blood were taken from alopecia areata patients. This receptor was identified in a human donor with alopecia areata. This specimen consisted of CD4+ T cells sorted from blood, obtained at week 4, from a patient treated with tofacitinib.

CDR3 amino acids: CAWSINEQFF. As DNA, the CDR3 is TGTGCCTGGAGTATTAATGAGCAGTTCTTC. V gene TRBV30 combines with J gene TRBJ2-1; D remains unclear. Per the germline V gene, CDR1 is GTSNPN and CDR2 is SVGIG (reference sequence). The V gene lost 2 bases and the J gene lost 7 bases, with 3 bases spanning the gap. The CDR3 contains 10 residues.